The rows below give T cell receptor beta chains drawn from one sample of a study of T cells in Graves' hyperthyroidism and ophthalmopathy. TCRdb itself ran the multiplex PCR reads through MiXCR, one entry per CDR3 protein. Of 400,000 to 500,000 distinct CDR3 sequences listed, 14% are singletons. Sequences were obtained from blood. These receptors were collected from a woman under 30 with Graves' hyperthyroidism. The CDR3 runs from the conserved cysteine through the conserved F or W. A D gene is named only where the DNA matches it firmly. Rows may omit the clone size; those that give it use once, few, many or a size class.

CASSLDPHSLSGRAYNEQFF TGTGCCAGCAGCTTAGATCCCCACTCCCTTTCCGGGAGGGCCTACAATGAGCAGTTCTTC few TRBD2 20 TRBJ2-1 TRBV11-3
CASSQDLAGGQETQYF TGTGCCAGCAGCCAAGATCTAGCGGGAGGTCAAGAGACCCAGTACTTC many TRBD2 16 TRBJ2-5 TRBV3-1
CASSFGVENTEAFF TGTGCCAGCAGCTTCGGGGTGGAGAACACTGAAGCTTTCTTT few - 14 TRBJ1-1 TRBV7-2
CAIRLAPDNEQFF TGTGCCATCAGGCTAGCGCCAGACAATGAGCAGTTCTTC - - 13 TRBJ2-1 TRBV10-3
CASSVTSGTYNEQFF TGTGCCAGCAGCGTAACTAGCGGCACCTACAATGAGCAGTTCTTC many TRBD2 15 TRBJ2-1 TRBV9
CSARDRLAGYNEQFF TGCAGTGCTAGAGATAGGCTAGCGGGGTACAATGAGCAGTTCTTC many TRBD2 15 TRBJ2-1 TRBV20-1
CASSTDRGRAEAFF TGTGCCAGCAGTACGGACAGGGGGCGGGCTGAAGCTTTCTTT many TRBD1 14 TRBJ1-1 TRBV6-1
CASSFGWGPYEQYF TGTGCCAGCAGCTTTGGCTGGGGGCCCTACGAGCAGTACTTC few - 14 TRBJ2-7 TRBV7-3
CSVGASGRIDTQYF TGCAGTGTAGGGGCTAGCGGGAGGATAGATACGCAGTATTTT many TRBD2 14 TRBJ2-3 TRBV20-1
CAGPTGAPRETQYF TGTGCCGGTCCCACAGGGGCCCCTCGAGAGACCCAGTACTTC many TRBD1 14 TRBJ2-5 TRBV24-1
CASSYLGGNPYGYTF TGTGCCAGCAGTTACCTTGGGGGTAATCCCTATGGCTACACCTTC - - 15 TRBJ1-2 TRBV6-7
CATSDGEWGGYTF TGTGCCACCAGTGACGGCGAATGGGGTGGCTACACCTTC many - 13 TRBJ1-2 TRBV24-1
CASSFGSRSFPLHF TGTGCCAGCAGTTTCGGCAGTAGAAGCTTTCCCCTCCACTTT many - 14 TRBJ1-6 TRBV12-3/TRBV12-4
CASCNIPGEQYF TGTGCCAGTTGTAACATCCCTGGGGAGCAGTACTTC - - 12 TRBJ2-7 TRBV19
CASRGGGTDTQYF TGTGCCAGCCGGGGGGGCGGCACAGATACGCAGTATTTT many TRBD2 13 TRBJ2-3 TRBV6-2/TRBV6-3
CASSYGESPLHF TGTGCCAGCAGTTACGGGGAATCACCCCTCCACTTT - - 12 TRBJ1-6 TRBV6-5
CAIPEKLNSYGYTF TGTGCCATCCCAGAGAAGCTAAATTCCTATGGCTACACCTTC - - 14 TRBJ1-2 TRBV28
CASSPLPGQGLSYNEQFF TGTGCCAGCAGCCCCCTTCCGGGACAGGGCCTCTCCTACAATGAGCAGTTCTTC - TRBD1 18 TRBJ2-1 TRBV14
CASGYGEVTEAFF TGTGCCAGCGGGTATGGGGAAGTCACTGAAGCTTTCTTT few - 13 TRBJ1-1 TRBV11-1
CASSRWRGVTGELFF TGTGCCAGCAGCCGATGGAGGGGAGTGACCGGGGAGCTGTTTTTT - - 15 TRBJ2-2 TRBV3-1
CASRGREYTGELFF TGTGCCAGCAGAGGGCGGGAGTACACCGGGGAGCTGTTTTTT - TRBD2 14 TRBJ2-2 TRBV13
CASTLGWGLNTQYF TGTGCCAGCACCTTGGGGTGGGGGTTGAATACGCAGTATTTT many - 14 TRBJ2-3 TRBV7-2
CASSQGAGGTYNEQFF TGCGCCAGCAGCCAAGGGGCGGGAGGGACATACAATGAGCAGTTCTTC - TRBD2 16 TRBJ2-1 TRBV4-1
CASSMTGTGNTIYF TGTGCCAGCAGTATGACAGGGACTGGAAACACCATATATTTT many TRBD1 14 TRBJ1-3 TRBV27
CASSTTGGSGANVLTF TGTGCCAGCAGCACGACGGGGGGTTCTGGGGCCAACGTCCTGACTTTC many TRBD2 16 TRBJ2-6 TRBV7-3
CASSYSKAGFYGYTF TGTGCCAGCAGTTACTCAAAGGCAGGGTTCTATGGCTACACCTTC many - 15 TRBJ1-2 TRBV6-6
CSVSPLHF TGCAGTGTTTCACCCCTCCACTTT many - 8 TRBJ1-6 TRBV20-1
CASSEEGGDPNYGYTF TGCGCCAGCAGCGAGGAAGGAGGGGACCCTAACTATGGCTACACCTTC - - 16 TRBJ1-2 TRBV4-1
CASSPPGTAGNTIYF TGTGCCAGCTCACCACCGGGGACGGCCGGAAACACCATATATTTT many - 15 TRBJ1-3 TRBV18
CASSETGKSPLHF TGTGCCAGCAGCGAGACAGGGAAGTCACCCCTCCACTTT many TRBD1 13 TRBJ1-6 TRBV7-2
CASSQGQERAYEQYF TGTGCCAGCAGCCAAGGACAGGAAAGGGCCTACGAGCAGTACTTC many - 15 TRBJ2-7 TRBV3-1
CASSEWGGASSDTQYF TGTGCCAGTAGTGAGTGGGGGGGCGCATCCTCAGATACGCAGTATTTT many - 16 TRBJ2-3 TRBV19
CASSFRSSGQPQHF TGTGCCAGCAGCTTCAGGTCCTCGGGTCAGCCCCAGCATTTT few - 14 TRBJ1-5 TRBV7-2
CASSFLQGMNTEAFF TGTGCCAGCAGCTTCCTCCAGGGGATGAACACTGAAGCTTTCTTT many - 15 TRBJ1-1 TRBV11-2
CATSRDRQYGYTF TGTGCCACCAGCAGAGATCGACAGTATGGCTACACCTTC many - 13 TRBJ1-2 TRBV15
CASSQDWSRGYGYTF TGTGCCAGCAGCCAAGACTGGTCGCGGGGCTATGGCTACACCTTC many - 15 TRBJ1-2 TRBV3-1
CEGRMNTEASF TGCGAGGGACGGATGAACACTGAAGCTTCCTTT - - 11 TRBJ1-1 TRBV29-1
CASSEATIRGLGAGELFF TGTGCCAGCAGTGAAGCGACAATCAGGGGGCTGGGGGCCGGGGAGCTGTTTTTT once TRBD1 18 TRBJ2-2 TRBV2
CASSPRKGLAGGRLDTQYF TGTGCCAGCAGCCCCAGAAAAGGACTAGCGGGAGGGCGGCTAGATACGCAGTATTTT medium-sized TRBD2 19 TRBJ2-3 TRBV11-2
CASTDGLAAQETQYF TGTGCCAGCACCGACGGACTAGCGGCTCAAGAGACCCAGTACTTC many TRBD2 15 TRBJ2-5 TRBV12-3/TRBV12-4
CASTLPGQGPEAFF TGTGCCAGTACCCTGCCGGGACAGGGCCCTGAAGCTTTCTTT many TRBD1 14 TRBJ1-1 TRBV19
CASSADGMATEAFF TGTGCCAGCAGCGCGGACGGGATGGCCACTGAAGCTTTCTTT many - 14 TRBJ1-1 TRBV11-2
CASSPPLPRRVDNSPLHF TGTGCCAGCTCACCACCTCTTCCCCGGCGGGTCGATAATTCACCCCTCCACTTT - - 18 TRBJ1-6 TRBV18
CASSLEGNEQFF TGTGCCAGCAGTTTGGAAGGGAATGAGCAGTTCTTC many - 12 TRBJ2-1 TRBV5-1
CASSQVANTEAFF TGCGCCAGCAGCCAAGTAGCGAACACTGAAGCTTTCTTT many - 13 TRBJ1-1 TRBV4-1
CASSLNPRPYEQYF TGTGCCAGCAGCTTAAACCCCCGGCCCTACGAGCAGTACTTC many - 14 TRBJ2-7 TRBV7-9
CASSSPGTRLVAGELFF TGTGCCAGTAGTTCTCCTGGGACCCGACTAGTTGCCGGGGAGCTGTTTTTT few - 17 TRBJ2-2 TRBV19
CATASGNTYEQYF TGTGCCACCGCTAGCGGAAACACCTACGAGCAGTACTTC many TRBD2 13 TRBJ2-7 TRBV24-1